The subject of this entry is one T cell receptor (beta chain). This clonotype was detected only a few times. It has no known antigen specificity. Within one base of it there is no much larger clone, and no base qualities were kept. This record comes from a study of T-cell reconstitution after alpha-beta-depleted transplantation in children listed by TCRdb under 2016. Describing the broader study: T-cell immune reconstitution after TCRalphabeta/CD19-depleted allogeneic hematopoietic cell transplantation in children was quantitatively tracked in the study by means of TCR repertoire profiling.

Preparation of the library involved PCR. Sequencer: Illumina HiSeq 2500. To normalize quantification of the TCRbeta repertoire, the TCR libraries were built with molecular barcoding that relied on unique molecular identifiers. In TCRdb, the public reads were trimmed at Q25 with fastp and aligned with MiXCR, with productive beta chains retained. Records with the same CDR3 protein are collapsed into one entry carrying the most frequent genes and DNA. Counted in this sample were about 540,000 distinct CDR3 sequences; 25% to 30% of them appeared once. Of the sample, 30% to 45% falls within the top ten clones. The treatment or condition label here, explained by the study, means: allogeneic hematopoietic cell transplantation with graft depleted of TCRalphabeta T cells and CD19 B cells. The children who served as transplant recipients had been given grafts of TCRalphabeta/CD19-depleted allogeneic hematopoietic cells.

The CDR3, from cysteine to phenylalanine, totals 14 residues. Of all the DNA, just the CDR3 is kept, 42 bases in frame from base 1. V is pruned by 3 bases and J by 3 bases, leaving 7 bases of the junction without a gene match. For CDR1 and CDR2, the germline V gene (reference sequence) lists DFQATT and SNEGSKA. Overall study results and their limits: The apparently early recovery of alphabetaT-cell counts about two months after transplant reportedly depended on only several hundred rapidly expanded clones that came from non-depleted graft cells. In some patients, the high TCRbeta diversity seen at day 60 was put down to recipient T cells and intrathymic progenitors that had survived conditioning. Over subsequent months, a decline in hyperexpanded clone frequencies was noted, and after one year, T-cell counts and TCRbeta diversity were mostly ascribed to newly produced T cells.

The rearranged segments are TRBV20-1 and TRBJ2-7; 8 bases in between match TRBD1. The TCR originated in a boy under three years old with Wiskott-Aldrich syndrome, due to receive a stem cell transplant. The material sequenced was PBMCs, taken before TCRalphabeta/CD19-depleted stem cell transplant. In nucleotides, the sequence is TGCAGTGCTAGGGCTAGACAGGGGTTCTACGAGCAGTACTTC. Its protein is CSARARQGFYEQYF.